This TCR beta chain stems from a study of blood T cell repertoires in COVID-19. Study summary: Whether acute or convalescent, the COVID-19 samples came from the United States, Italy and Spain. T cells, B-cell-depleted T cells, or PBMCs supplied cDNA or gDNA.

The germline CDR1 and CDR2 sequences are SGHRS and YFSETQ. The CDR3 is 12 amino acids. V was trimmed by 5 bases and J by 6 bases, leaving 8 bases between them. The authors' processing: Reference gene primers were amplified, and this amplification served to estimate nucleated cell counts. The repertoire was sequenced with immunoSEQ multiplex PCR; TCRdb's copy has only in-frame clones and lacks some. V, J and clone size are those of that table, while D and trimming were read from the DNA. The table has around 85,000 clones, around 86% seen once; the top ten hold approximately 8%. This receptor was taken from a man aged 50-59 years with active COVID-19. The rearrangement uses TRBV5-1 and TRBJ2-2; D gene ambiguous. Input material: peripheral blood. DNA of the CDR3: TGCGCCAGCAGGGAGCCCTCCGGGGAGCTGTTTTTT. Translation: CASREPSGELFF. The whole variable domain, remainder taken from reference TRBV5-1 and TRBJ2-2, is KAGVTQTPRYLIKTRGQQVTLSCSPISGHRSVSWYQQTPGQGLQFLFEYFSETQRNKGNFPGRFSGRQFSNSRSEMNVSTLELGDSALYLCASREPSGELFFGEGSRLTVL.